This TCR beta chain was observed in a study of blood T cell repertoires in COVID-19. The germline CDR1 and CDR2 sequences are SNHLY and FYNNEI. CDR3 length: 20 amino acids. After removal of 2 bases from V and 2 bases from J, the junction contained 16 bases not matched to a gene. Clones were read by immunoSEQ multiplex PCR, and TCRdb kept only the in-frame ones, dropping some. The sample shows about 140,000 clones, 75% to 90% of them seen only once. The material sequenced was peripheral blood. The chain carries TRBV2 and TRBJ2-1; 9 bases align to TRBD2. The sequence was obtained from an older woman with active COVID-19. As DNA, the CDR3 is TGTGCCAGCAGTGAACTTCTACTCGGACTAGCGAGGGCTCCCTACAATGAGCAGTTCTTC. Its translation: CASSELLLGLARAPYNEQFF.